This T cell receptor beta chain was obtained from a study of Ad26.COV2.S vaccination and SARS-CoV-2 variants. Repertoires were generated with immunoSEQ multiplex PCR, while TCRdb's copy carries only in-frame clones and drops some. Here the sample spans 300,000 to 350,000 clones, about nine tenths being singletons. Noted treatment: around 19 received Ad26.COV2.S at low or high dose, single or two shots; a few received placebo; per-sample allocation not given. On day 63 after the first injection, vaccine and placebo recipients gave samples. The CDR3 has 14 residues. Germline loops: CDR1 MNHEY, CDR2 SMNVEV (reference sequence). The V and J ends lost 6 bases and 2 bases respectively, with 13 bases between them.

V usage is TRBV27 and J usage is TRBJ1-2; a possible D gene is TRBD1 (5 bases). The sequences come from peripheral blood, collected in a trial of Ad26.COV2.S vaccine versus placebo. The receptor was derived from a person between 18 and 60 years old who received the Ad26.COV2.S COVID-19 vaccine or a placebo. The CDR3 DNA reads TGTGCCAGCAGCCCTTTGGGGCTGAACTATGGCTACACCTTC. It is translated as CASSPLGLNYGYTF.